Following are 28 T cell receptor beta chains from one sample sequenced in a study of T cells in women clearing cervical HPV infection (dated by TCRdb to 2016 to 2019). The library was made by the immunoSEQ multiplex PCR assay. TCRdb re-hosts the immuneACCESS table, in-frame sequences only. Its copies lack some clones; in the studies checked, an unresolved V gene accounts for under half of them, and the cause for the rest is not known. This sample's table contains fewer than 40,000 clones. Of the sample, about 5% falls within the top ten clones. Source material: blood buffy coat. Receptor source: a woman aged 18 to 75 with a cervical HPV16 infection that either progressed to CIN3+ or cleared (not recorded which).

As regards this clone: The read terminates 3 residues ahead of where the CDR3 ends, so the germline J gene completes it. The rearrangement joins TRBV29-1 to TRBJ1-1, with TRBD1 matching over 8 bases. The CDR3 loop spans 14 amino acids. The germline CDR1 and CDR2 sequences are SQVTM and ANQGSEA. V lost 5 bases and J lost 5; bases outside the gene matches: 10. The CDR3 region is CSVHRGTGWTEAFF. CDR3 DNA (partial): TGCAGCGTTCATAGGGGGACAGGATGGACTGAA.

Notes on this clone: The read is 3 residues too short to cover the CDR3 end, so that end is filled in from the germline J gene. The J gene is TRBJ2-7, the V gene TRBV11-2; D unclear. V was shortened by 0 bases and J by 3 bases, with 9 bases between the two germline ends. Germline V CDR1 and CDR2: SGHAT, FQNNGV. This CDR3 comprises 14 residues. Partial CDR3 DNA: TGTGCCAGCAGCTTAGATCAGGTAGACTACGAG. This codes for CASSLDQVDYE. The full CDR3 sequence reads CASSLDQVDYEQYF.

Worth noting for this clone: The missing CDR3 end, 3 residues past where the read stops, is filled in from the germline J gene. The V gene is TRBV29-1, the J gene TRBJ2-3, with a possible D match to TRBD2 (5 bases). Germline V gene lookup returns CDR1 SQVTM and CDR2 ANQGSEA. Trimming pared 0 bases from V and 5 bases from J, leaving 6 bases between. The length of the CDR3 is 12 residues. CDR3 protein: CSVEDRGDTQYF. Partial CDR3 DNA: TGCAGCGTTGAAGATCGGGGAGATACG.

For this clone: The CDR3 goes on 3 residues after the read ends, and that part is filled in from the germline J gene. The chain employs TRBV2 and TRBJ2-5, with D unclear. The germline V gene encodes CDR1 SNHLY and CDR2 FYNNEI. The V end was cut by 3 bases, the J end by 2 bases, with 7 bases between. The CDR3 is 13 amino acids. The covered CDR3 bases are TGTGCCAGCAGTGACTGGGCTCAAGAGACC. Translating gives CASSDWAQET. The entire CDR3 reads CASSDWAQETQYF.

With respect to this clone: The CDR3 is cut off 3 residues early in the read; its end comes from the germline J gene. The chain is built from TRBV18 and TRBJ2-3; D is tentatively TRBD1 or TRBD2 (5 bases each). The CDR3 runs 14 residues. Trimming took off 8 bases at V and 0 bases at J, with 12 bases between the two ends. In germline, CDR1 is KGHSH, CDR2 LQKENI. The part of the CDR3 DNA that was read is TGTGCCAGCCCACTGAGGGGTAGCACAGATACG. The encoded protein is CASPLRGSTDT. The full CDR3 is CASPLRGSTDTQYF.

A note on this clone: The read ends 3 residues early relative to the CDR3; the germline J gene fills the gap. This chain links TRBV5-1 with TRBJ2-7; 11 bases agree with TRBD2. The trim removed 4 bases at V and 2 bases at J, leaving 5 bases unmatched. CDR1 is SGHRS, CDR2 YFSETQ, per germline. There are 15 residues in the CDR3. This CDR3 reads CASSITSGGAYEQYF. CDR3 DNA (partial): TGCGCCAGCAGCATAACTAGCGGGGGAGCCTACGAG. Variable domain in full (rest from reference TRBV5-1 and TRBJ2-7): KAGVTQTPRYLIKTRGQQVTLSCSPISGHRSVSWYQQTPGQGLQFLFEYFSETQRNKGNFPGRFSGRQFSNSRSEMNVSTLELGDSALYLCASSITSGGAYEQYFGPGTRLTVT.

To note about this clone: The read terminates 3 residues before the CDR3 end, so the remaining end is supplied by the germline J gene. The rearrangement joins TRBV19 to TRBJ2-3; perhaps TRBD2 as D (5 bases). V was clipped by 6 bases and J by 0 bases, with 10 bases between them. Germline CDR1 and CDR2: LNHDA and SQIVND (reference sequence). CDR3 length: 14 residues. CDR3 DNA, as far as it was read: TGTGCCAGTAGATTAGCGTGGAGCACAGATACG. Amino acid sequence: CASRLAWSTDT. The CDR3 in full is CASRLAWSTDTQYF.

Notes on this clone: The read gets to within 3 residues of the CDR3 end, and the germline J gene fills in the rest. This chain links TRBV6-1 with TRBJ1-1, with D perhaps matching TRBD1 (6 bases). V shed 2 bases and J shed 6 bases, with 19 bases lying between them. The germline V gene has CDR1 MNHNS and CDR2 SASEGT. There are 16 residues in the CDR3. Incomplete CDR3 DNA: TGTGCCAGCAGTGAACCCCCGGACAGAGGGTGGGCTGAA. Protein product: CASSEPPDRGWAE. The whole CDR3 sequence reads CASSEPPDRGWAEAFF.

Comment on this clone: The read terminates 3 residues before the CDR3 end, so the remaining end is supplied by the germline J gene. This rearrangement joins TRBV13 to TRBJ2-3; D ambiguous. The ends were cut back, 4 bases at V and 1 base at J, with 9 bases in the middle. Looked up from germline, CDR1 is PRHDT and CDR2 is FYEKMQ (reference sequence). The CDR3 contains 14 residues. CDR3 loop: CASSSLSGTDTQYF. The covered CDR3 bases are TGTGCCAGCAGCTCCCTTTCTGGCACAGATACG. Together with reference TRBV13 and TRBJ2-3, the CDR3 gives the full variable domain: AAGVIQSPRHLIKEKRETATLKCYPIPRHDTVYWYQQGPGQDPQFLISFYEKMQSDKGSIPDRFSAQQFSDYHSELNMSSLELGDSALYFCASSSLSGTDTQYFGPGTRLTVL.

The DNA read from the CDR3 is TGTGCCAGCTCACCCTCAACAGGATTGACCTACAATGAG. This codes for CASSPSTGLTYNE. The whole CDR3 region reads CASSPSTGLTYNEQFF. The chain combines TRBV18 with TRBJ2-1, with D possibly TRBD1 on 5 matching bases. The CDR3 goes on 3 residues after the read ends, and that part is filled in from the germline J gene. The V and J ends lost 3 bases and 2 bases respectively, with 14 bases between them. This CDR3 is built from 16 residues. CDR1 is KGHSH and CDR2 is LQKENI in the germline V gene.

As regards this clone: With the read ending 3 residues before the CDR3 end, the germline J gene is used to fill in that end. This sequence joins TRBV29-1 and TRBJ2-1, with TRBD1 matching over 10 bases. The CDR3 is made up of 20 amino acids. Germline-derived CDR1 and CDR2 are SQVTM and ANQGSEA. J was trimmed by 0 bases and V by 6 bases; bases with no gene match: 20. CDR3 sequence: CSVDGVGGQGSLSSYNEQFF. Incomplete CDR3 DNA: TGCAGCGTGGATGGGGTTGGGGGACAGGGGTCCTTAAGCTCCTACAATGAG.

Worth noting for this clone: The read ends 3 residues before the CDR3 terminus; that terminus is restored from the germline J gene. This chain links TRBV2 with TRBJ1-1; D unresolved. The CDR3 runs 14 residues. Germline V gene lookup returns CDR1 SNHLY and CDR2 FYNNEI. The sequenced part of the CDR3 DNA is TGTGCCAGCAGTGAAGAGGGCCGAGGAGGTGGT. Translating gives CASSEEGRGGG. The entire CDR3 reads CASSEEGRGGGAFF.

Worth noting for this clone: The missing CDR3 end, 3 residues past where the read stops, is filled in from the germline J gene. The J gene is TRBJ1-2, the V gene TRBV18; D possibly corresponds to TRBD1 (6 bases). The CDR3 is made up of 13 amino acids. Germline V CDR1 and CDR2: KGHSH, LQKENI. V lost 5 bases and J 1 base, leaving 8 bases between the germline ends. CDR3 sequence: CASSADSNYGYTF. The sequenced CDR3 bases are TGTGCCAGCTCAGCGGACAGTAACTATGGC.

About this clone itself: The read stops 3 residues short of the end of the CDR3; the missing end is completed from the germline J gene. V is TRBV19 and J is TRBJ2-7, with D unclear. The V gene lost 5 bases and the J gene lost 4 bases, with 15 bases spanning the gap. The CDR3 covers 14 residues. Per the germline V gene, CDR1 is LNHDA and CDR2 is SQIVND (reference sequence). CDR3 DNA (partial): TGTGCCAGTAGTCCGAAGGTGTTCGGGTACGAG. Amino acids: CASSPKVFGYE. In full, the CDR3 is CASSPKVFGYEQYF.

A word on this clone: The read falls 3 residues short of the CDR3 end, and the missing part is taken from the germline J gene. V is TRBV5-1 and J is TRBJ2-7; D is unresolved. V shed 4 bases and J shed 1 base, with 18 bases lying between them. There are 16 residues in the CDR3. Per the germline V gene, CDR1 is SGHRS and CDR2 is YFSETQ. CDR3 region: CASSLTDFPGSYEQYF. The part of the CDR3 DNA that was read is TGCGCCAGCAGCCTCACCGACTTCCCGGGTTCCTACGAG.

In the case of this clone: The read comes to an end 3 residues before the CDR3 does, leaving the germline J gene to fill in the end. This chain connects TRBV19 to TRBJ2-7; weak D call: TRBD1 (6 bases). The CDR3 extends over 13 amino acids. Germline-derived CDR1 and CDR2 are LNHDA and SQIVND (reference sequence). The V gene lost 8 bases and the J gene lost 4 bases, with 15 bases spanning the gap. CDR3 loop: CASEAGRGYEQYF. CDR3 DNA (partial): TGTGCCAGTGAGGCGGGCAGGGGATACGAG.

Remarks on this clone: The read falls 3 residues short of the CDR3 end, and the missing part is taken from the germline J gene. The chain carries TRBV7-7 and TRBJ2-3; 8 bases line up with TRBD2. Germline V lookup: CDR1 SSHAT, CDR2 FNYEAQ (reference sequence). The CDR3 spans 16 residues. The V and J ends lost 0 bases and 5 bases, in that order; junction bases with no gene match: 7. The sequenced CDR3 bases are TGTGCCAGCAGCTTAGCTTTTAGCGGGGTGGGAGATACG. As protein: CASSLAFSGVGDT. The CDR3, in full, reads CASSLAFSGVGDTQYF.

A note on this clone: The observed sequence ends 3 residues before the CDR3 terminus, with the missing tail filled in from the germline J gene. V usage is TRBV28 and J usage is TRBJ1-4; 7 nucleotides line up with TRBD1. This CDR3 region has 12 residues. Germline CDR1 reads MDHEN; CDR2 reads SYDVKM. CDR3 sequence: CASSHLDRQLFF. The sequenced part of the CDR3 DNA is TGTGCCAGCAGTCACCTGGACAGGCAA.

Concerning this clone itself: The CDR3 end falls 3 residues outside the read, so it is completed with the germline J gene. This rearrangement joins TRBV5-1 to TRBJ2-5; 9 bases align to TRBD2. CDR3 length equals 14 residues. With V trimmed by 4 bases and J by 5 bases, 6 bases remained unmatched. Germline values: CDR1 SGHRS, CDR2 YFSETQ. Incomplete CDR3 DNA: TGCGCCAGCAGCATTACCGGGACTAGCGAGACC. This translates into CASSITGTSET. The CDR3 as a whole reads CASSITGTSETQYF.

As concerns this clone: Read sequence stops 3 residues before the CDR3 end, and the germline J gene provides the missing end. The chain is built from TRBV20-1 and TRBJ2-1, with D perhaps TRBD2 (6 bases). This CDR3 is built from 14 residues. Trimming left V 1 base short and J 5 bases short, with 12 bases between. Germline assignment: CDR1 DFQATT and CDR2 SNEGSKA (reference sequence). The CDR3 loop reads CSARGRGTHNEQFF. The sequenced part of the CDR3 DNA is TGCAGTGCTAGAGGTCGAGGGACTCACAATGAG.

With respect to this clone: The CDR3 is cut off 3 residues early in the read; its end comes from the germline J gene. The V gene is TRBV20-1, the J gene TRBJ1-1; 8 positions match TRBD1. V shed 6 bases and J 5 bases; nucleotides not matched to a gene: 8. From germline, CDR1 is DFQATT and CDR2 SNEGSKA (reference sequence). The length of the CDR3 is 13 residues. The DNA read from the CDR3 is TGCAGTGCCCCAAGGACAGGGAGAACTGAA. It is translated as CSAPRTGRTE. The full CDR3 reads CSAPRTGRTEAFF.

As regards this clone: From the germline J gene comes the end of the CDR3, since the read stops 3 residues before it. The V and J genes are TRBV5-1 and TRBJ2-7, with 10 bases lining up with TRBD1. The CDR3 spans 14 residues. Trimming took 4 bases from V and 3 from J; bases not matched to a gene: 4. Germline V gene sequence: CDR1 SGHRS, CDR2 YFSETQ. The sequenced part of the CDR3 DNA is TGCGCCAGCAGCCCGGACAGGGGGGTCTACGAG. It yields the protein CASSPDRGVYE. The whole CDR3 protein reads CASSPDRGVYEQYF. Drawing the rest from reference TRBV5-1 and TRBJ2-7, the complete variable domain is KAGVTQTPRYLIKTRGQQVTLSCSPISGHRSVSWYQQTPGQGLQFLFEYFSETQRNKGNFPGRFSGRQFSNSRSEMNVSTLELGDSALYLCASSPDRGVYEQYFGPGTRLTVT.

With regard to this clone: Read sequence stops 3 residues before the CDR3 end, and the germline J gene provides the missing end. The V call is TRBV18, the J call TRBJ1-2; 11 bases map to TRBD1. The CDR3 is made up of 15 amino acids. V trimming: 3 bases; J trimming: 5 bases; junction bases outside the gene matches: 5. Germline V gives CDR1 KGHSH, CDR2 LQKENI. CDR3 sequence reads: CASSPGQGVYYGYTF. CDR3 bases read: TGTGCCAGCTCACCGGGACAGGGGGTATATTATGGC.

Its frequency marks this clone as medium-sized (0.01 to 0.1%). The read halts 3 residues ahead of the CDR3 end, with the missing end drawn from the germline J gene. V gene TRBV10-1 combines with J gene TRBJ1-1, with D tentatively TRBD1 (6 bases). CDR3 length: 15 amino acids. V was pared by 4 bases and J by 0 bases, with 12 bases between. Germline CDR1 and CDR2: WNHNN and SYGVQD (reference sequence). CDR3 residues: CASSASTGMNTEAFF. The CDR3 bases that were read are TGCGCCAGCAGTGCCTCTACAGGGATGAACACTGAA.

The part of the CDR3 DNA that was read is TGTGCCACCCAGAGAGGGGGAGGCAATCAGCCC. Residues: CATQRGGGNQP. The whole CDR3 protein reads CATQRGGGNQPQHF. The chain carries TRBV2 and TRBJ1-5; D is possibly TRBD1 (6 bases). The read falls 3 residues short of the CDR3 end, and the missing part is taken from the germline J gene. The V gene's germline CDR1 is SNHLY and CDR2 FYNNEI. Trimming shortened V by 10 bases and J by 2 bases, and 15 bases separated the two germline ends. This CDR3 is 14 amino acids long.

A note on this clone: The DNA ends 3 residues before the CDR3 does, and the rest of the CDR3 is filled in from the germline J gene. The genes are TRBV5-1 and TRBJ2-7; 8 bases match TRBD1. The CDR3 loop spans 16 amino acids. In germline, CDR1 is SGHRS, CDR2 YFSETQ. After removal of 2 bases from V and 0 bases from J, the junction contained 7 bases not matched to a gene. The CDR3: CASSFSGGGSSYEQYF. Incomplete CDR3 DNA: TGCGCCAGCAGCTTTTCAGGGGGCGGATCCTCCTACGAG.

Remarks on this clone: Read sequence stops 3 residues before the CDR3 end, and the germline J gene provides the missing end. The chain employs TRBV12-3 or TRBV12-4 and TRBJ2-7, with D perhaps TRBD1 (6 bases). V lost 5 bases and J lost 2, with 13 bases in between. This CDR3 spans 14 amino acids. Incomplete CDR3 DNA: TGTGCCAGCAGTAGCCCGGACAGAGCCTACGAG. Amino acids: CASSSPDRAYE. The CDR3 as a whole reads CASSSPDRAYEQYF.

For this clone: Read coverage stops 3 residues before the CDR3 terminus; the germline J gene supplies the remainder. The chain has TRBV5-6 and TRBJ2-4; 13 bases are shared with TRBD2. V trimming: 5 bases; J trimming: 9 bases; junction bases outside the gene matches: 8. Germline V gives CDR1 SGHDT, CDR2 YYEEEE. The CDR3 length is 15 residues. The covered CDR3 bases are TGTGCCAGCAGGGGGACTAGCGGGGCCCAAAGCATT. Translated, it gives CASRGTSGAQSI. The whole CDR3 region reads CASRGTSGAQSIQYF.